There are many counts of the clone carrying this TCR delta chain. The antigen is unknown. The record originates from a study of γδ T cells in repeated Plasmodium falciparum infection. Study-wide background: Age- and gender-matched Australian children served as comparison for malaria-exposed Malian children. Four controlled malaria infections with P. falciparum NF54 spanned 500 to 650 days. Findings of the study overall: The Malian cohort came from a small rural village of predominantly one ethnic group.

TCRdb repeated clone calling on the multiplex PCR reads with CATT. This sample has 53,000 or so delta-chain clones, with more than 1.5% found just once. Flow sorting of PBMC yielded separate Vgamma9/Vdelta2+ and Vdelta2-negative gammadelta T cell populations for bulk repertoire analysis. Germline CDR1 TSWWSYY, CDR2 QGS. V shed 0 bases and J 5 bases; nucleotides not matched to a gene: 14. This CDR3 spans 19 amino acids. The chain carries TRDV1 and TRDJ1, with 11 bases fitting TRDD3. This sequence was found in a pool of human donors (malaria-infected and uninfected, not separated). Sequences were obtained from gamma-delta T cells from blood. The CDR3 DNA reads as TGTGCTCTTGGGGAACTTGACCCCTACTGGGGGATATACGGGGATAAACTCATCTTT. Translated: CALGELDPYWGIYGDKLIF.